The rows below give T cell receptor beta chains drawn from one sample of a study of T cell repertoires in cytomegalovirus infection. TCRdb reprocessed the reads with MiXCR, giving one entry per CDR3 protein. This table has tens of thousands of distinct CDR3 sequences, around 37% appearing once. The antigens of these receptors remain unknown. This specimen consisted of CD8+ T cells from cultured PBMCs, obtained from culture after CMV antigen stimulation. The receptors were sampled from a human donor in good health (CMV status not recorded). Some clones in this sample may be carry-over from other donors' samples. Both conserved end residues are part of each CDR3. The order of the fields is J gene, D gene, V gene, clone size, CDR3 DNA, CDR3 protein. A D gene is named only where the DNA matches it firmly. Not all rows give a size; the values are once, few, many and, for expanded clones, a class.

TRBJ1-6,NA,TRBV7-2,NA,TGTGCCAGCAGCTTAGGGTGGAGTTCACCCCTCCACTTT,CASSLGWSSPLHF
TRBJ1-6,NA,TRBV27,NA,TGTGCCACTCACAACGGGGTGAGTAATTCACCCCTCCACTTT,CATHNGVSNSPLHF
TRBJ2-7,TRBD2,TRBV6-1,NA,TGTGCCAGCAGTGACAGGCTAGCGGGGGAGCCACCCTGGTCCTACGAGCAGTACTTC,CASSDRLAGEPPWSYEQYF
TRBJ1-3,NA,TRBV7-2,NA,TGTGCCAGCAGCTCATCCCTATGGACGTCTGGAAACACCATATATTTT,CASSSSLWTSGNTIYF
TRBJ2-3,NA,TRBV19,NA,TGTGCCAGTAGTACCGACGAAAGGACAGACACAGATACGCAGTATTTT,CASSTDERTDTDTQYF
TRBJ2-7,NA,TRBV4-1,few,TGCGCCAGCAGCCAACCAGGGAACGAGCAGTACTTC,CASSQPGNEQYF
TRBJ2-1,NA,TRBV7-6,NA,TGTGCCAGCCTCGGCGGCGCGGGCCATGAGCAGTTCTTC,CASLGGAGHEQFF
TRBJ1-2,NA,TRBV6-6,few,TGTGCCAGCAGTTTCCCAGGGAATTACGGCTACACCTTC,CASSFPGNYGYTF
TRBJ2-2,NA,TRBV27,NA,TGTGCCAGCAGTTTTGTGCAGTCGACCACCGGGGAGCTGTTTTTT,CASSFVQSTTGELFF
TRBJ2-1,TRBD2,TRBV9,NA,TGTGCCAGCAGCGTAGAAGGCGGGGGGGATTACAATGAGCAGTTCTTC,CASSVEGGGDYNEQFF
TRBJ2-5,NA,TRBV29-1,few,TGCAGCGTTGCGCAGGGGCGAGAGACCCAGTACTTC,CSVAQGRETQYF
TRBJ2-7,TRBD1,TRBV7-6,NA,TGTGCCAGCAGCCGCGGACAGGGCCACGACTACGAGCAGTACTTC,CASSRGQGHDYEQYF
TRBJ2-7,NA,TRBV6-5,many,TGTGCCAGCAGTTACGGGGAGGTAGGCGAGCAGTACTTC,CASSYGEVGEQYF
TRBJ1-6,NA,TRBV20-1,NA,TGCAGTGCCCGGACAGAGAATTCACCCCTCCACTTT,CSARTENSPLHF
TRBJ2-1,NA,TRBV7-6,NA,TGTGCCAGCAGCTTAATCGGCAATGAGCAGTTCTTC,CASSLIGNEQFF
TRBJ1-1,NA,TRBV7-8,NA,TGTGCCAGCAGCTTGGGGACCACGGGAGGAACTGAAGCTTTCTTT,CASSLGTTGGTEAFF
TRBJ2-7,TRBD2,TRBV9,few,TGTGCCAGCAGCGTAGGGGCTAGCGGTTTCTACGAGCAGTACTTC,CASSVGASGFYEQYF
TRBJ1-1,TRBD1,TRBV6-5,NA,TGTGCCAGCAGGGGGGACAGGAGGAACACTGAAGCTTTCTTT,CASRGDRRNTEAFF
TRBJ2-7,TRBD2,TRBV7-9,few,TGTGCCAGCAGCTTAGAGGCTAGCGGGGTCTACGAGCAGTACTTC,CASSLEASGVYEQYF
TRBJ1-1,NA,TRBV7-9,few,TGTGCCAGCAGCATAGATTTTTTGAAGTCCAACACTGAAGCTTTCTTT,CASSIDFLKSNTEAFF
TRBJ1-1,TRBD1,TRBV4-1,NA,TGCGGCAGCAGCCCTTCACAGGGGGCAAACACTGAAGCTTTCTTT,CGSSPSQGANTEAFF
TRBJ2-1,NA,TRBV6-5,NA,TGTGCCAGCAGTTCCCCGGGCGAGAGCTCCTACAATGAGCAGTTCTTC,CASSSPGESSYNEQFF
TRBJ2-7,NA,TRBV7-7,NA,TGTGCTAGCAGCCCGACGCCGTACTACGAGCAGTACTTC,CASSPTPYYEQYF
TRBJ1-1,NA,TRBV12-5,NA,TGTGCTAGTGGTCTGTCGGACACTGAAGCTTTCTTT,CASGLSDTEAFF
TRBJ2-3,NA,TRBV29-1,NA,TGCAGCGTTCGATCGGACACAGATACGCAGTATTTT,CSVRSDTDTQYF
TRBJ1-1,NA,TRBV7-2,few,TGTGCCAGCAGCTTGAACCCAACGGGCAGAGGGACTGAAGCTTTCTTT,CASSLNPTGRGTEAFF
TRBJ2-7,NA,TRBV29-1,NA,TGCAGCGTGGCAGGAGCTACCTACGAGCAGTACTTC,CSVAGATYEQYF
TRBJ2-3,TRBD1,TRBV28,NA,TGTGCCAGCAGTAAGCGGACAGGGGGCTATAGGACAGATACGCAGTATTTT,CASSKRTGGYRTDTQYF
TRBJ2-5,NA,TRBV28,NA,TGTGCCAGCAGTTTAGCCTACTACAAGGTTCTCGGAGAGACCCAGTACTTC,CASSLAYYKVLGETQYF
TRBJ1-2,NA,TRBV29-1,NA,TGCAGCGTTGAAGATCGGGACACCCTATGGGATGGCTACACCTTC,CSVEDRDTLWDGYTF
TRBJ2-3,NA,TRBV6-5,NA,TGTGCCAGCAGTTACTCGACAGAAGATACGCAGTATTTT,CASSYSTEDTQYF
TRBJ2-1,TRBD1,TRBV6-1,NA,TGTGCCAGCAGTGAAGGAGGGGGCTACGTCTACAATGAGCAGTTCTTC,CASSEGGGYVYNEQFF
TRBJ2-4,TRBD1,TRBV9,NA,TGTGCCAGCAGCAAAGCGGGGACAGGGAACAACATTCAGTACTTC,CASSKAGTGNNIQYF
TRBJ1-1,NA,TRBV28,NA,TGTGCCAGCAGTTTATCGAGCTCCAACCCCCAAAAGGGCGGGAGGGCTTTCTTT,CASSLSSSNPQKGGRAFF
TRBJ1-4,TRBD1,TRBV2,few,TGTGCCAGCAGTGAAGAGGGACAGGGTTGGAGTGAAAAACTGTTTTTT,CASSEEGQGWSEKLFF
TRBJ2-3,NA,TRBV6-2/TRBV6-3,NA,TGTGCCAGCAGAAACTGGGAGTCTCACACAGATACGCAGTATTTT,CASRNWESHTDTQYF
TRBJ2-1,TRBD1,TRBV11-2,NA,TGTGCCAGCAGCCTGGGACAGGGATCTTCCAATGAGCAGTTCTTC,CASSLGQGSSNEQFF
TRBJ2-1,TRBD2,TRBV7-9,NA,TGTGCCAGCAGCCCCGGGACTATGTACAATGAGCAGTTCTTC,CASSPGTMYNEQFF
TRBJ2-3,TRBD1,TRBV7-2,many,TGTGCCAGCAGCCCCCGGGACAGGGGGTACGAAGATACGCAGTATTTT,CASSPRDRGYEDTQYF
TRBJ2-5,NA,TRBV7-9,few,TGTGCCAGCAGCTTGGCACAACGGCGAGAGACCCAGTACTTC,CASSLAQRRETQYF
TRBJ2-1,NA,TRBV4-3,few,TGCGCCAGCAGCCAAGACTGGCCTCAGGGCTCCTACAATGAGCAGTTCTTC,CASSQDWPQGSYNEQFF
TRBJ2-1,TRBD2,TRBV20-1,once,TGCAGCCACAATAGCGGGGGGCCGCGGAATGAGCAGTTCTTC,CSHNSGGPRNEQFF
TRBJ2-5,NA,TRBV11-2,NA,TGTGCCAGCAGCTTAGGACCCGAGTACCAAGAGACCCAGTACTTC,CASSLGPEYQETQYF
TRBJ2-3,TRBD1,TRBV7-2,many,TGTGCCAGCAGCGATAGGGGACAGGGGGCGGGAGATACGCAGTATTTT,CASSDRGQGAGDTQYF
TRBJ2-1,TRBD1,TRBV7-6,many,TGTGCCAGCAGCCCCTCAGGGGGCTCTTACAATGAGCAGTTCTTC,CASSPSGGSYNEQFF
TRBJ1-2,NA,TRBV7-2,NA,TGTGCCAGTCGAGTGGAGGGCATTCGTTATGGCTACACCTTC,CASRVEGIRYGYTF
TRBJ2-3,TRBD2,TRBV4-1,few,TGCGCCAGCAGCCCAACAGGGACTAGCGGAGATACGCAGTATTTT,CASSPTGTSGDTQYF
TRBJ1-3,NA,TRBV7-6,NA,TGTGCCAGCAGCTCGGACAGCAGCTCTGGAAACACCATATATTTT,CASSSDSSSGNTIYF
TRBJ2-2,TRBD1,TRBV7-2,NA,TGTGCCAGCAGCGTGACAGGGTCGAACACCGGGGAGCTGTTTTTT,CASSVTGSNTGELFF
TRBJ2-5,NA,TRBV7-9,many,TGTGCCAGCACCCCGGAGGGGGAAGAGACCCAGTACTTC,CASTPEGEETQYF
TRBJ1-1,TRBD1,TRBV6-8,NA,TGTGCCAGCAGTTACGGGACAGCTGGAACTGAAGCTTTCTTT,CASSYGTAGTEAFF
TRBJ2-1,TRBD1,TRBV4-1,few,TGCGCCAGCAGCCTCCGCCTACAGGGGGTCTCCTTCAATGAGCAGTTCTTC,CASSLRLQGVSFNEQFF
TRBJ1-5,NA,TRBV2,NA,TGTGCCAGCACCCTGAACCCGGCACAGGTTCTTAGCAATCAGCCCCAGCATTTT,CASTLNPAQVLSNQPQHF
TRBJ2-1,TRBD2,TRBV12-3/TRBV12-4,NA,TGTGCCAGCAACCTAGCGGGAATTTACAATGAGCAGTTCTTC,CASNLAGIYNEQFF
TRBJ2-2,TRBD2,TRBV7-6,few,TGTGCCAGCAGCTCCCGGGAGGACGGCGGGGGGAACACCGGGGAGCTGTTTTTT,CASSSREDGGGNTGELFF
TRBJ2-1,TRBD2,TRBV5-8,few,TGTGCCAGCAGCAGCGGGGGGGGTCTGTTCTTC,CASSSGGGLFF
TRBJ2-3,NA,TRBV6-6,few,TGTGCCAGCAGTTACTCCCGGGACATACGAGATAATGCTACAGATACGCAGTATTTT,CASSYSRDIRDNATDTQYF